This note documents a single T cell receptor beta chain sequence. These data originate in a study of blood T cell repertoires in COVID-19. Looking at the study overall: Samples came from the United States, Italy and Spain, spanning acute and convalescent COVID-19. PBMCs, B-cell-depleted T cells, or T cells were the source of the cDNA or gDNA that made up the material.

Original methodology: Estimation of nucleated cell counts was performed using reference gene primer amplification. Produced via immunoSEQ multiplex PCR; TCRdb's table is partial and in-frame only. The DNA was the basis for D and trimming; V, J and clone size are from that table. The top ten hold roughly 2% of the sample, which has 150,000 to 200,000 clones, roughly nine tenths seen once. V was trimmed by 0 bases and J by 4 bases, leaving 10 bases between them. This CDR3 is built from 14 residues. Germline CDR1 reads SGHRS; CDR2 reads YFSETQ. This chain uses TRBV5-1 with TRBJ1-1; D ambiguous. Material for sequencing was peripheral blood. This clonotype was obtained from a man between 65 and 85 years old with active or convalescent COVID-19. The CDR3 loop reads CASSLVRGSTEAFF. CDR3 in DNA: TGCGCCAGCAGCTTGGTTCGTGGTAGCACTGAAGCTTTCTTT.